This entry lists 16 T cell receptor beta chains sequenced from one sample in a study of shared clonotypes between healthy human individuals. Measured with immunoSEQ multiplex PCR; TCRdb has only the in-frame clones, and not every one. This table holds 530,000 or so clones, about 75% found once. Sequenced input: PBMCs. The origin of the receptors is a woman in her 40s in good health. Some clones in this sample may be carry-over from other donors' samples.

A remark on this clone: Since a far larger clone is one base different, this is likely a read error. The genes are TRBV30 and TRBJ1-5; the D is unclear. The V gene's germline CDR1 is GTSNPN and CDR2 SVGIG (reference sequence). This CDR3 comprises 13 residues. The CDR3 region has the DNA TGTGCCTGGAGTTCGGATAGCTATCAGCCCCAGCATTTT. It encodes CAWSSDSYQPQHF.

The chain employs TRBV28 and TRBJ1-5, with 7 bases identical to TRBD1. Germline CDR1 MDHEN, CDR2 SYDVKM. This CDR3 spans 17 amino acids. The trim removed 6 bases at V and 5 bases at J, leaving 16 bases unmatched. The CDR3 spells CASRSLRGVGMDQPQHF. The CDR3 coding sequence is TGTGCCAGCAGAAGCCTCAGGGGGGTCGGTATGGATCAGCCCCAGCATTTT. The whole variable domain, remainder taken from reference TRBV28 and TRBJ1-5, is DVKVTQSSRYLVKRTGEKVFLECVQDMDHENMFWYRQDPGLGLRLIYFSYDVKMKEKGDIPEGYSVSREKKERFSLILESASTNQTSMYLCASRSLRGVGMDQPQHFGDGTRLSIL.

The chain links TRBV19 to TRBJ1-5; D is unresolved. The CDR3 covers 15 residues. The V gene's germline CDR1 is LNHDA and CDR2 SQIVND (reference sequence). The V end lost 1 base, the J end lost 5 bases, and 12 bases lay between the germline ends. Here the CDR3 reads CASSIGSGDYQPQHF. The CDR3 DNA is TGTGCCAGTAGTATAGGGTCCGGCGATTATCAGCCCCAGCATTTT. Variable domain in full (rest from reference TRBV19 and TRBJ1-5): DGGITQSPKYLFRKEGQNVTLSCEQNLNHDAMYWYRQDPGQGLRLIYYSQIVNDFQKGDIAEGYSVSREKKESFPLTVTSAQKNPTAFYLCASSIGSGDYQPQHFGDGTRLSIL.

The chain combines TRBV9 with TRBJ2-1; 7 nucleotides align to TRBD2. The germline CDR1 and CDR2 sequences are SGDLS and YYNGEE. This CDR3 contains 14 residues. V dropped 0 bases and J dropped 6; count of bases not matched to a gene: 3. The CDR3 here is CASSVERTSNEQFF. The CDR3 nucleotides are TGTGCCAGCAGCGTAGAACGGACTAGCAATGAGCAGTTCTTC.

This clone occurred a few times. CDR3 in amino acids: CATSRGLAADTQYF. The CDR3 nucleotides read TGTGCCACCAGCCGTGGACTAGCGGCAGATACGCAGTATTTT. The chain employs TRBV15 and TRBJ2-3, with TRBD2 matching over 10 bases. The CDR3 is made up of 14 amino acids. V was pared by 5 bases and J by 4 bases, with 3 bases of the junction left unmatched. Germline V gene sequence: CDR1 LNHNV, CDR2 YYDKDF (reference sequence). The variable domain in full, completed from reference TRBV15 and TRBJ2-3, reads DAMVIQNPRYQVTQFGKPVTLSCSQTLNHNVMYWYQQKSSQAPKLLFHYYDKDFNNEADTPDNFQSRRPNTSFCFLDIRSPGLGDTAMYLCATSRGLAADTQYFGPGTRLTVL.

In its sample, this clone was seen once. The chain uses TRBV25-1 and TRBJ2-7; D is possibly TRBD2 (6 bases). The V end lost 5 bases, the J end lost 7 bases, and 12 bases lay between the germline ends. The CDR3 extends over 12 amino acids. Germline V CDR1 and CDR2: MGHDK, SYGVNS. CDR3 bases: TGTGCCAGCAGTACCAGTGCGGGGGAGCAGTACTTC. It translates to CASSTSAGEQYF.

The chain couples TRBV5-1 to TRBJ2-7, with D possibly being TRBD1 (6 bases). V gave up 5 bases and J gave up 6 bases, with 15 bases separating them. This CDR3 has 13 amino acids. Germline lookup yields CDR1 SGHRS and CDR2 YFSETQ. CDR3 sequence (DNA): TGCGCCAGCAGAAACAGGGATTTGGCCGAGCAGTACTTC. Its translation is CASRNRDLAEQYF.

This chain connects TRBV5-4 to TRBJ1-1; 10 nucleotides align to TRBD1. Germline assignment: CDR1 SGHNT and CDR2 YYREEE (reference sequence). The CDR3 is made up of 14 amino acids. Germline trimming cut 0 bases from V and 11 bases from J; bases unmatched to any gene: 7. The CDR3 loop is CASSLEALTGGAFF. The CDR3 bases are TGTGCCAGCAGCTTGGAGGCTCTGACAGGGGGCGCTTTCTTT.

The J gene is TRBJ2-5, the V gene TRBV7-9; 8 nucleotides match TRBD1. Germline trimming cut 4 bases from V and 2 bases from J; bases unmatched to any gene: 9. Germline values: CDR1 SEHNR, CDR2 FQNEAQ (reference sequence). This CDR3 comprises 16 residues. CDR3 region: CASSWEDRDPQETQYF. Written as DNA, the CDR3 is TGTGCCAGCAGCTGGGAGGACAGGGACCCACAAGAGACCCAGTACTTC.

This clone was counted only a few times. The chain combines TRBV5-4 with TRBJ2-2; no definite D call. Germline V gene sequence: CDR1 SGHNT, CDR2 YYREEE (reference sequence). The CDR3 spans 12 residues. Trimming took 0 bases from V and 7 from J, leaving 4 bases between them. The CDR3 DNA reads TGTGCCAGCAGCTTGGGGCACGGGGAGCTGTTTTTT. It codes for CASSLGHGELFF.

The CDR3 loop is CASSYPGQGIDTQYF. The CDR3 DNA is TGTGCCAGCAGTTACCCGGGACAGGGAATAGATACGCAGTATTTT. The J gene is TRBJ2-3, the V gene TRBV6-6; 9 bases fit TRBD1. The CDR3 is 15 residues long. Trimming at V came to 2 bases and at J to 5 bases, leaving 5 bases not matched to a gene. The germline CDR1 and CDR2 sequences are MNHNY and SVGAGI (reference sequence).

The chain links TRBV28 to TRBJ2-3; D is unresolved. The V gene's germline CDR1 is MDHEN and CDR2 SYDVKM. CDR3 size: 17 residues. Trimming pared 3 bases from V and 4 bases from J, leaving 20 bases between. The DNA of the CDR3 is TGTGCCAGCAGTTTCAGTGCCGGTTCCAACAACGCAGATACGCAGTATTTT. Translating it yields CASSFSAGSNNADTQYF.

This chain connects TRBV2 to TRBJ2-1; weak D call: TRBD2 (6 bases). The germline V gene encodes CDR1 SNHLY and CDR2 FYNNEI. V lost 1 base to trimming and J lost 9 bases, with 10 bases between them. This CDR3 comprises 13 residues. The CDR3 nucleotides are TGTGCCAGCAGTGAAGTAGCCGGGGGTGAGCAGTTCTTC. It yields the protein CASSEVAGGEQFF.

The chain links TRBV18 to TRBJ2-1, with D possibly TRBD2 on 7 matching bases. This CDR3 is built from 15 residues. Germline V CDR1 and CDR2: KGHSH, LQKENI. V dropped 3 bases and J dropped 5 bases, with 14 bases sitting between them. The CDR3 spells CASSPLGGGDNEQFF. In DNA form, the CDR3 reads TGTGCCAGCTCACCCCTTGGAGGGGGGGACAATGAGCAGTTCTTC.

In DNA form, the CDR3 reads TGTGCCAGCCAACCACAACACAAAGACAGTTGGGAGACCCAGTACTTC. Translating it yields CASQPQHKDSWETQYF. This sequence joins TRBV19 and TRBJ2-5; tentatively, D is TRBD1 (5 bases). The V gene lost 9 bases and the J gene lost 5 bases, with 25 bases spanning the gap. The CDR3 is made up of 16 amino acids. The germline V gene encodes CDR1 LNHDA and CDR2 SQIVND (reference sequence).

The rearrangement links TRBV7-2 to TRBJ2-6; D is undetermined. Looked up from germline, CDR1 is SGHTA and CDR2 is FQGNSA. Trimming shortened V by 5 bases and J by 3 bases, and 5 bases separated the two germline ends. This CDR3 comprises 13 residues. CDR3 bases: TGTGCCAGCAGCCTCGATGGGGCCAACGTCCTGACTTTC. Amino acid sequence: CASSLDGANVLTF. Combining the CDR3 with reference TRBV7-2 and TRBJ2-6 gives the whole variable domain GAGVSQSPSNKVTEKGKDVELRCDPISGHTALYWYRQSLGQGLEFLIYFQGNSAPDKSGLPSDRFSAERTGGSVSTLTIQRTQQEDSAVYLCASSLDGANVLTFGAGSRLTVL.